This TCR beta chain was identified in a study of OX40 agonist ivuxolimab in advanced cancers. Turning to the study itself: Cancers in dose escalation were hepatocellular, melanoma, renal cell and head and neck. The mean age was 60 years, ranging from roughly 23 to 90, with more than 70% of participants male. Notes on the study in general: Partial responders treated at 0.1-3.0 mg/kg exhibited clonal expansion among the lowest measured.

Only in-frame clones appear in the TCRdb table, and some are missing; sequencing was by immunoSEQ multiplex PCR. The data hold 99,000 or so clones, with around 90% observed a single time. In regard to this clone: Its antigen is unknown.

Systemic immunosuppression or a history of autoimmune disease excluded patients. Germline trimming cut 6 bases from V and 5 bases from J; bases unmatched to any gene: 2. This CDR3 spans 13 amino acids. The germline V gene has CDR1 LNHDA and CDR2 SQIVND (reference sequence). This TCR was recovered from an adult with an advanced solid tumor such as melanoma, head and neck, liver or kidney cancer. The chain combines TRBV19 with TRBJ2-2, with 8 bases lining up with TRBD2. Material: CD4+ or CD8+ T cells sorted from blood, obtained in a trial of the OX40 agonist ivuxolimab. For the CDR3, the DNA is TGTGCCAGTAGCCAGCGGGAGACCGGGGAGCTGTTTTTT. Its translation is CASSQRETGELFF.